This T cell receptor (beta chain) was observed in a study of T cell responses to AZD1222 COVID-19 vaccine. In germline, CDR1 is SNHLY, CDR2 FYNNEI. The CDR3 runs 12 residues. Trimming removed 7 bases at V and 4 bases at J, with 10 bases between. Clones were read by immunoSEQ multiplex PCR, and TCRdb kept only the in-frame ones, dropping some. The sample has approximately 46,000 clones; roughly 90% are singletons. The sequencing used peripheral blood, collected 28 days after the second AZD1222 dose. J is TRBJ2-5 and V is TRBV2, with a tentative D call TRBD1 (5 bases). This sequence originates from an adult who received the AZD1222 COVID-19 vaccine. Written as DNA, the CDR3 is TGTGCCAGCAACCAGGGTTTAGAGACCCAGTACTTC. It translates to CASNQGLETQYF.